These 10 T cell receptor beta chains originate from one sample sequenced in a study of T cell responses to AZD1222 COVID-19 vaccine. Profiled with immunoSEQ multiplex PCR; TCRdb holds only in-frame clones, not every one. This sample has about 82,000 clones; 92% occur once, and the top ten carry 3.1%. This specimen was peripheral blood, taken 28 days after the second AZD1222 dose. The receptors were sampled from an adult who received the AZD1222 COVID-19 vaccine.

The gene calls are TRBV6-4 and TRBJ1-6, with TRBD1 matching over 7 bases. The CDR3 loop spans 14 amino acids. The V gene end was trimmed by 8 bases and the J gene end by 0 bases; junction bases not matched to a gene: 1. Germline CDR1 reads MRHNA; CDR2 reads SNTAGT. In DNA form, the CDR3 reads TGTGCCAGCCGGGACAGCTCCTATAATTCACCCCTCCACTTT. This gives the protein CASRDSSYNSPLHF.

In the case of this clone: The same CDR3 also results from other DNA sequences found in this sample. V is TRBV2 and J is TRBJ2-5; D is unresolved. CDR3 length: 11 amino acids. From germline, CDR1 is SNHLY and CDR2 FYNNEI. The ends were cut back, 4 bases at V and 5 bases at J, with 5 bases in the middle. The CDR3 coding sequence is TGTGCCAGCAGTGGAGAGGAGACCCAGTACTTC. As protein: CASSGEETQYF. The variable domain in full, completed from reference TRBV2 and TRBJ2-5, reads EPEVTQTPSHQVTQMGQEVILRCVPISNHLYFYWYRQILGQKVEFLVSFYNNEISEKSEIFDDQFSVERPDGSNFTLKIRSTKLEDSAMYFCASSGEETQYFGPGTRLLVL.

V usage is TRBV7-9 and J usage is TRBJ2-5; 7 bases match TRBD1. Per germline, CDR1 SEHNR and CDR2 FQNEAQ (reference sequence). Trimming took 1 base from V and 5 from J; bases not matched to a gene: 10. The CDR3 sequence is 16 residues long. DNA for the CDR3: TGTGCCAGCAGCTTAGGGGGAAGACAGGGCGGGGAGACCCAGTACTTC. Amino acid sequence: CASSLGGRQGGETQYF. Variable domain in full (rest from reference TRBV7-9 and TRBJ2-5): DTGVSQNPRHKITKRGQNVTFRCDPISEHNRLYWYRQTLGQGPEFLTYFQNEAQLEKSRLLSDRFSAERPKGSFSTLEIQRTEQGDSAMYLCASSLGGRQGGETQYFGPGTRLLVL.

The chain links TRBV30 to TRBJ1-5, with D hard to call. Germline CDR1 reads GTSNPN; CDR2 reads SVGIG (reference sequence). V lost 0 bases to trimming and J lost 3 bases, with 3 bases between them. This CDR3 contains 12 residues. This chain's CDR3 is CAWSVSNQPQHF. CDR3 DNA: TGTGCCTGGAGTGTATCCAATCAGCCCCAGCATTTT.

The genes are TRBV6-5 and TRBJ1-1; 8 nucleotides match TRBD1. Germline trimming cut 2 bases from V and 1 base from J; bases unmatched to any gene: 6. The germline V gene encodes CDR1 MNHEY and CDR2 SVGAGI. The CDR3 spans 16 residues. CDR3 nucleotide sequence: TGTGCCAGCAGTTACGGCAGGGGGCGCGGGAACACTGAAGCTTTCTTT. Its protein is CASSYGRGRGNTEAFF.

The chain carries TRBV29-1 and TRBJ2-3, with D perhaps matching TRBD1 or TRBD2 (6 bases each). CDR3 length: 13 residues. The ends were cut back, 2 bases at V and 5 bases at J, with 11 bases in the middle. Germline assignment: CDR1 SQVTM and CDR2 ANQGSEA. In DNA, the CDR3 is TGCAGCGTTGAACGGGGGCGGGGAGATACGCAGTATTTT. As protein: CSVERGRGDTQYF.

The V gene is TRBV18, the J gene TRBJ1-3, with a possible D match to TRBD1 (5 bases). Germline V gene sequence: CDR1 KGHSH, CDR2 LQKENI. The CDR3 runs 15 residues. Trimming cost V 0 bases and J 4 bases, with 10 bases left between them. CDR3 in amino acids: CASSPPGVRGNTIYF. For the CDR3, the DNA is TGTGCCAGCTCACCACCGGGGGTCAGGGGAAACACCATATATTTT.

The CDR3 is CASRSPGVGGELFF. The CDR3 DNA sequence: TGTGCCAGCAGATCGCCAGGGGTGGGCGGGGAGCTGTTTTTT. The chain is built from TRBV5-5 and TRBJ2-2; the D gene is possibly TRBD1 (6 bases). Germline V gives CDR1 SGHKS, CDR2 YYEKEE (reference sequence). The CDR3 has 14 residues. With 5 bases removed from V and 7 bases from J, the gap between germline ends came to 15 bases.

The CDR3 DNA is TGTGCCAGCAGCGTAGTAGGGACAGGGGTTTACAATGAGCAGTTCTTC. Its translation: CASSVVGTGVYNEQFF. The genes are TRBV9 and TRBJ2-1; 10 bases are shared with TRBD1. The germline gives CDR1 SGDLS, CDR2 YYNGEE. The CDR3 loop spans 16 amino acids. J was trimmed by 4 bases and V by 0 bases; bases with no gene match: 4.

The genes are TRBV6-5 and TRBJ1-1, with a tentative D call TRBD1 (6 bases). The CDR3 has 15 amino acids. Germline lookup yields CDR1 MNHEY and CDR2 SVGAGI. Deletions cut 7 bases from V and 5 bases from J, with 20 bases between. In nucleotides, the CDR3 is TGTGCCAGCAAGCACCCTGGGCAGGGGTCAACTGAAGCTTTCTTT. Translation: CASKHPGQGSTEAFF.